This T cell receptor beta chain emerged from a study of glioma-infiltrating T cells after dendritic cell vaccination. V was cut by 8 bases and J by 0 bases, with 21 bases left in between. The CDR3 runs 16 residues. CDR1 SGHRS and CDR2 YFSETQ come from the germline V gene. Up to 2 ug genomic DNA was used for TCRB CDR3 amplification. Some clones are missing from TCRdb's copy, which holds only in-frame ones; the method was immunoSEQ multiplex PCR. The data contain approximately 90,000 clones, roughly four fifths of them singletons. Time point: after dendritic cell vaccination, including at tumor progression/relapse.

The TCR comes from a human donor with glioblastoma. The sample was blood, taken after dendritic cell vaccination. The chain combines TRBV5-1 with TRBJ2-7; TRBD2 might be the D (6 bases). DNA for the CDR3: TGCGCCAGTCTGGGTGTTCGGAGGGAACGCTCCTACGAGCAGTACGTC. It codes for CASLGVRRERSYEQYV.